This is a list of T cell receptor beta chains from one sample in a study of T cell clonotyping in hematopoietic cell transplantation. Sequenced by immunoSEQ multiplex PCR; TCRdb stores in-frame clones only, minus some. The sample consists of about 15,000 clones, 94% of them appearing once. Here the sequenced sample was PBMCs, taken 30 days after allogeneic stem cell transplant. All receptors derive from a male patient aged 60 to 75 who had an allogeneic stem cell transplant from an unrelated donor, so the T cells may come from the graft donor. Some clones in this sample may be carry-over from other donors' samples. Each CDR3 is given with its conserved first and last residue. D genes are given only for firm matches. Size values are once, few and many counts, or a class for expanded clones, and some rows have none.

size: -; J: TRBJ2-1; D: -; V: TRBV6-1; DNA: TGTGCCAGCAGTGTTAACTTCCAAGGAAATGAGCAGTTCTTC; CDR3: CASSVNFQGNEQFF
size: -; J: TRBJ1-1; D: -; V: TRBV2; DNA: TGTGCCAGCAGTGGGGGCACTGAAGCTTTCTTT; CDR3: CASSGGTEAFF
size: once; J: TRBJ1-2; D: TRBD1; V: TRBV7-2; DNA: TGTGCCAGCAGCCCGGACAGGGGAACAGGAGGCTACACCTTC; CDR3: CASSPDRGTGGYTF
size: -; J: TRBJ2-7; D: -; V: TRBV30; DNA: TGTGCCTGGAGTGTACAGGGAACCTACGAGCAGTACTTC; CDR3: CAWSVQGTYEQYF
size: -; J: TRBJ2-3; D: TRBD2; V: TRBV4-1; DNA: TGCGCCAGCAGCCCCCGTGAGCGGGGCCTTACAGATACGCAGTATTTT; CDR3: CASSPRERGLTDTQYF
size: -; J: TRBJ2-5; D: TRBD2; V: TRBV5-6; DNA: TGTGCCAGCAGCTTGGACTATTTCGGGGGGGGAGAGACCCAGTACTTC; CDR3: CASSLDYFGGGETQYF
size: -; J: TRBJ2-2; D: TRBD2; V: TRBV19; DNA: TGTGCCAGTAGTATTTATTTAGCGGGAGTGTTGGACACCGGGGAGCTGTTTTTT; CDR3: CASSIYLAGVLDTGELFF
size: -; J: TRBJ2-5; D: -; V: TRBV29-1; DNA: TGCAGCGTTGAAATGGGGGCCCAAGAGACCCAGTACTTC; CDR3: CSVEMGAQETQYF
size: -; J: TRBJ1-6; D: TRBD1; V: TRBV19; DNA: TGTGCCAGTAGTATAGATAGGACAGGATCACCCCTCCACTTT; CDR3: CASSIDRTGSPLHF
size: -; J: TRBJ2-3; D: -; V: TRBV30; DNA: TGTGCCTGGAAGGGACCAATCAATACGCAGTATTTT; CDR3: CAWKGPINTQYF
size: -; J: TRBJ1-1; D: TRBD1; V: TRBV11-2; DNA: TGTGCCAGCAGCCCTCGACAGGGCAGGGACACTGAAGCTTTCTTT; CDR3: CASSPRQGRDTEAFF
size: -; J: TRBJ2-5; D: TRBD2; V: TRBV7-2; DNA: TGTGCCAGCAGCCCCACCCGCGGGGGGCAAGAGACCCAGTACTTC; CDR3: CASSPTRGGQETQYF
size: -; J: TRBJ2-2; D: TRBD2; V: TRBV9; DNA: TGTGCCAGCAGCGTAGGACTAGCGGACACCGGGGAGCTGTTTTTT; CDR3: CASSVGLADTGELFF
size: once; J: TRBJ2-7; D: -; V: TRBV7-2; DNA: TGTGCCAGCAGCTCACTAAGAGGCGAGCAGTACTTC; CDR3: CASSSLRGEQYF
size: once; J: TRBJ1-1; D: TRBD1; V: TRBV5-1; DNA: TGCGCCAGCAGCTTGGGACAGGGGCCGTACACTGAAGCTTTCTTT; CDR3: CASSLGQGPYTEAFF
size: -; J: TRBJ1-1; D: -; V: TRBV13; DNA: TGTGCCAGCAGCCCTTCTAGTCGGAACACTGAAGCTTTCTTT; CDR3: CASSPSSRNTEAFF
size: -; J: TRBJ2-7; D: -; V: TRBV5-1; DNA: TGCGCCAGCAGCTTGGCGGGGTCCTCCTACGAGCAGTACTTC; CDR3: CASSLAGSSYEQYF
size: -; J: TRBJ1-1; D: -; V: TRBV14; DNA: TGTGCCAGCAGCCAAGGACCAGGGACCAAGAACACTGAAGCTTTCTTT; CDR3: CASSQGPGTKNTEAFF
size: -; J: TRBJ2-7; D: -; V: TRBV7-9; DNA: TGTGCCAGCACCAGTAGTGGGGGGGCCTCCGGCGAGCAGTACTTC; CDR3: CASTSSGGASGEQYF
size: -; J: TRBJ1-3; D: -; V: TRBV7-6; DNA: TGTGCCAGCAGCTTAGGAGGAAGGGGCGCCGGAAACACCATATATTTT; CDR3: CASSLGGRGAGNTIYF
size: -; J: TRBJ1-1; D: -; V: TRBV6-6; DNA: TGTGCCAGCAGTTCACGGGGGACGGACACTGAAGCTTTCTTT; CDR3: CASSSRGTDTEAFF
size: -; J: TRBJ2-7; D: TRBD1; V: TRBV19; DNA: TGTGCCAGTAACGGGACAGCCCGTTACTACGAGCAGTACTTC; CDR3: CASNGTARYYEQYF
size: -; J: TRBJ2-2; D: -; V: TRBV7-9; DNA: TGTGCCAGCAGCTTGGGGGGTTACGATGGGCTGTTTTTT; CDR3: CASSLGGYDGLFF
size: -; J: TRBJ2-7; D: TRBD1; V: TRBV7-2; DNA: TGTGCCAGCAGCTTGGCGGTGACAGGGGCCTACGAGCAGTACTTC; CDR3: CASSLAVTGAYEQYF
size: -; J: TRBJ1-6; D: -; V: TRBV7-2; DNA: TGTGCCAGCAGCTTAATATTTGCGGGAAAATCACCCCTCCACTTT; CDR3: CASSLIFAGKSPLHF
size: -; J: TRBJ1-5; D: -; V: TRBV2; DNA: TGTGCCAGCAGTGATTATACCCAGCCCCAGCATTTT; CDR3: CASSDYTQPQHF
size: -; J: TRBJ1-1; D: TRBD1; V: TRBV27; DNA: TGTGCCAGCAGTCCCGGGACAGGCTTTGAAGCTTTCTTT; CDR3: CASSPGTGFEAFF
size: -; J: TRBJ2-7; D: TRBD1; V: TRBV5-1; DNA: TGCGCCAGCAGCCTCACCGACAGGGGGATCCACGAGCAGTACTTC; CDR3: CASSLTDRGIHEQYF
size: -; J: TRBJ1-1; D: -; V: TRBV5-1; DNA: TGCGCCAGCAGCCTCCTCCCCTTCCTCGTTAACACTGAAGCTTTCTTT; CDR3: CASSLLPFLVNTEAFF